The present entry profiles one TCR beta chain with its context. This sample stems from a study of control samples from healthy donors and cancer patients. The protocol was immunoSEQ multiplex PCR, while the TCRdb copy is restricted to in-frame clones and leaves out a portion. Among tens of thousands of clones listed, more than 75% were seen once. The clonotype comes from a man in his fifties or sixties in good health. The source material was blood.

The CDR3 DNA reads TGTGCCAGCAGTGAACTCTCCTACGAGCAGTACTTC. As protein: CASSELSYEQYF. This rearrangement joins TRBV2 to TRBJ2-7, with unresolved D. With 2 bases removed from V and 0 bases from J, the gap between germline ends came to 2 bases. CDR1 and CDR2 from the germline V gene are SNHLY and FYNNEI. This CDR3 has 12 amino acids.